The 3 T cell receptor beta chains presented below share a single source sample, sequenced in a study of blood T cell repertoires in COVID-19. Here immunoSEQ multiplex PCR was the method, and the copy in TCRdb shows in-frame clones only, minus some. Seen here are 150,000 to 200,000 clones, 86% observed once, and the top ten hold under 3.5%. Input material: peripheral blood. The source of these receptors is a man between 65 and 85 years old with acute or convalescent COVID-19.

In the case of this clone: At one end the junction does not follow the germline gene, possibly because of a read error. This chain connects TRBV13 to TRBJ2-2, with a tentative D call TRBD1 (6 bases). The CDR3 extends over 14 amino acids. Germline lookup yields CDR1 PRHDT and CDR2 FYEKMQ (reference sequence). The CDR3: CASSIGQLTGELFF. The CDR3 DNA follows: TGTGCCAGCAGCATAGGACAGCTCACCGGGGAGCTGTTTTTT.

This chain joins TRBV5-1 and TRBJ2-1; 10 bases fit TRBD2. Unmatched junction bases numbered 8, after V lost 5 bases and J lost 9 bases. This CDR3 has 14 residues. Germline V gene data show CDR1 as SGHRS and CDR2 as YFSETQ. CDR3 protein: CASRIASGGGEQFF. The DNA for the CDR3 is TGCGCCAGCAGGATCGCTAGCGGGGGAGGTGAGCAGTTCTTC. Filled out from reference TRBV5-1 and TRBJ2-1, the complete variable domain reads KAGVTQTPRYLIKTRGQQVTLSCSPISGHRSVSWYQQTPGQGLQFLFEYFSETQRNKGNFPGRFSGRQFSNSRSEMNVSTLELGDSALYLCASRIASGGGEQFFGPGTRLTVL.

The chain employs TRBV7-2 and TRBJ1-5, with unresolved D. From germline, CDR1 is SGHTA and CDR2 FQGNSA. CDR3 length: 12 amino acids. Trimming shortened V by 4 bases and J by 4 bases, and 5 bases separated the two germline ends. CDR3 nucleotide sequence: TGTGCCAGCAGCTCTTATAATCAGCCCCAGCATTTT. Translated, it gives CASSSYNQPQHF.